This note documents a single TCR beta chain sequence. The antigen is unknown. This sample was taken from a study of blood T cells in healthy people across ages. Study details: With template switching, about one barcoded beta molecule was captured per two T cells.

Combining a sample-barcoded 5' primer with a J-beta primer mix, a second PCR ran for about 7 to 11 cycles. Each TCR beta cDNA got a 12-nucleotide random molecular identifier. TCRdb re-called the 5' RACE reads through MiXCR, storing one row per CDR3 protein. Counted here are some 760,000 distinct CDR3 sequences, roughly 25% occurring once; the ten biggest clones make up 9.4%. Study-wide results and caveats: Measured against age, TCR beta diversity per million T cells decreased in a roughly linear manner. Unknown CMV status may confound age-related changes in expanded clones.

This CDR3 comprises 14 residues. The germline V gene encodes CDR1 LGHNT and CDR2 FRNRAP. The data also belong to a second study, concerning T cells of mothers and their children.

The V gene is TRBV12-5, the J gene TRBJ2-7, with D possibly TRBD1 on 6 matching bases. The J call is doubtful: the DNA matches TRBJ2-5 better. The receptor's source is a boy aged 5-17 years in good health. The specimen was blood. CDR3 nucleotides: TGTGCTAGTGGTTTGGGGACAGATCAAGAGACCCAGTACTTC. It specifies CASGLGTDQETQYF.